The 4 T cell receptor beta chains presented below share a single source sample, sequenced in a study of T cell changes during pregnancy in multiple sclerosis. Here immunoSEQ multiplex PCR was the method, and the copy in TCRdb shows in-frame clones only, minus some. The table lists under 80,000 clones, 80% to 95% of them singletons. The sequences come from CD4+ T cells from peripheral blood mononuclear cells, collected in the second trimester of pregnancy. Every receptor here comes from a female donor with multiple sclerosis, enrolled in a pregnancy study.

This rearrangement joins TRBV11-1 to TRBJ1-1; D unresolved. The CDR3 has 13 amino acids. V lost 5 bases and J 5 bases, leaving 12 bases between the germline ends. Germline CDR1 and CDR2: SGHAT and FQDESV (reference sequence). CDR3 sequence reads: CASSLGPQTEAFF. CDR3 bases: TGTGCCAGCAGCCTTGGGCCCCAGACTGAAGCTTTCTTT.

The CDR3 reads CASRPSGRAKETQYF. In DNA form, the CDR3 reads TGTGCCAGCAGGCCTAGCGGGAGGGCAAAAGAGACCCAGTACTTC. This chain joins TRBV6-6 and TRBJ2-5, with 12 nucleotides matching TRBD2. V lost 6 bases, J lost 3 bases, and 5 bases stayed unmatched. The germline CDR1 and CDR2 sequences are MNHNY and SVGAGI (reference sequence). This CDR3 is built from 15 residues.

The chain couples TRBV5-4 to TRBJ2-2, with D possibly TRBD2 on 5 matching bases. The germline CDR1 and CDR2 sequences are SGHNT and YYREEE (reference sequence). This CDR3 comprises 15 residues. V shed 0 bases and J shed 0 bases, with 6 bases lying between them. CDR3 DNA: TGTGCCAGCAGCTTGGAGCGGACGAACACCGGGGAGCTGTTTTTT. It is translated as CASSLERTNTGELFF.

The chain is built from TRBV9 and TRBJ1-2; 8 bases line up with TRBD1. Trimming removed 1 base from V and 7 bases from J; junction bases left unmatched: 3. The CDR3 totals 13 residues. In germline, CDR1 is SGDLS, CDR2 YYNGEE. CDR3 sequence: CASSVQTGAGYTF. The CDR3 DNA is TGTGCCAGCAGCGTACAGACAGGGGCTGGCTACACCTTC.